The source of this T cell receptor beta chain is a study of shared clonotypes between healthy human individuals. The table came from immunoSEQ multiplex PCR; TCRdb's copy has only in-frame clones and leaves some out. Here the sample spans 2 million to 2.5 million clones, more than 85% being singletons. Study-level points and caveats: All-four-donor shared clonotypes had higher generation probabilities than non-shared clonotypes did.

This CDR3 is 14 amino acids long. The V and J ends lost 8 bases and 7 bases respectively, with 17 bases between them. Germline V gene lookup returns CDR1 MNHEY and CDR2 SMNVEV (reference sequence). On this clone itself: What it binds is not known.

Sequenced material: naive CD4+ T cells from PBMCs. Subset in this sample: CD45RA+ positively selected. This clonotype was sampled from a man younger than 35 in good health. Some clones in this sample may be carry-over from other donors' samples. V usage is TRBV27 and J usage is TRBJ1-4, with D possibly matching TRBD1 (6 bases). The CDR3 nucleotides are TGTGCCAGCGAGGGGGGGGGCGAAATTGAAAAACTGTTTTTT. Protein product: CASEGGGEIEKLFF. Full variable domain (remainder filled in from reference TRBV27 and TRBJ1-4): EAQVTQNPRYLITVTGKKLTVTCSQNMNHEYMSWYRQDPGLGLRQIYYSMNVEVTDKGDVPEGYKVSRKEKRNFPLILESPSPNQTSLYFCASEGGGEIEKLFFGSGTQLSVL.